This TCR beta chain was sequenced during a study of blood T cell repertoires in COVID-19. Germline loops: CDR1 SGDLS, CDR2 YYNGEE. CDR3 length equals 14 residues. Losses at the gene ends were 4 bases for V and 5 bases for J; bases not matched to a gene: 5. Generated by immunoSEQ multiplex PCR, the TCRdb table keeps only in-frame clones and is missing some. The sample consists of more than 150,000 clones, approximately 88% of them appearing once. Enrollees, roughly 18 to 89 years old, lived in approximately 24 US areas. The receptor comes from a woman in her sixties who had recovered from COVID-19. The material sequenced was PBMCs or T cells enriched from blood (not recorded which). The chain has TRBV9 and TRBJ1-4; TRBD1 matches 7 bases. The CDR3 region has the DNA TGTGCCAGCAGCCCGACAGGGACGAATGAAAAACTGTTTTTT. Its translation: CASSPTGTNEKLFF.